Below are 31 T cell receptor beta chains sequenced from a single sample in a study of circulating CD8 cells and anti-PD-1 response in melanoma. The QIAseq Immune Repertoire TCR panel built the libraries from approximately 15 ng of total RNA. One entry per CDR3 protein results from TCRdb running MiXCR on the reads. The sample consists of hundreds of distinct CDR3 sequences, 8.5% to 14% of them appearing once. Live CD3+CD8+TCRalphabeta+ cells were sorted into four subsets by PD-1 and/or TIGIT. This specimen was CD8+ T cells from PBMCs, taken at baseline or after one month of anti-PD-1 therapy (not recorded which). The source of these receptors is a human donor with melanoma.

This clonotype is labeled medium-sized. The chain uses TRBV14 and TRBJ2-7, with 9 bases matching TRBD1. CDR1 is SGHDN and CDR2 is FVKESK in the germline V gene. The CDR3 has 14 residues. Losses at the gene ends were 8 bases for V and 2 bases for J; bases not matched to a gene: 7. The CDR3 bases are TGTGCCAGCGCACAAGGGACAGGGACCTACGAGCAGTACTTC. As protein: CASAQGTGTYEQYF.

This clonotype is large in the sample. This chain connects TRBV28 to TRBJ1-5; D unresolved. The CDR3 is 14 amino acids. V lost 3 bases, J lost 6 bases, and 12 bases lay in between. Germline CDR1 is MDHEN and CDR2 is SYDVKM. CDR3 region: CASSFWREGQPQHF. The DNA for the CDR3 is TGTGCCAGCAGTTTTTGGAGGGAGGGTCAGCCCCAGCATTTT.

This chain joins TRBV30 and TRBJ1-4; D unclear. The CDR3 runs 11 residues. The V and J ends lost 3 bases and 5 bases respectively, with 4 bases between them. Germline V gene data show CDR1 as GTSNPN and CDR2 as SVGIG (reference sequence). The CDR3 coding sequence is TGTGCCTGGAGCATAAATGAAAAACTGTTTTTT. Protein product: CAWSINEKLFF.

This clonotype has just a few counts. The CDR3 carries no conserved terminal phenylalanine or tryptophan, so it likely arises from a read error. The V gene is TRBV2, the J gene TRBJ1-1; the D is unclear. Germline-derived CDR1 and CDR2 are SNHLY and FYNNEI. The CDR3 length is 12 residues. V was shortened by 1 base and J by 6 bases, with 6 bases between the two germline ends. The CDR3 sequence: CASSEERAEAFP. The CDR3 DNA reads as TGTGCCAGCAGTGAAGAAAGGGCTGAAGCTTTCCCT.

This clonotype is classed as medium-sized. The chain links TRBV7-2 to TRBJ1-4, with D unresolved. Looked up from germline, CDR1 is SGHTA and CDR2 is FQGNSA. The CDR3 is 17 residues long. The ends were cut back, 5 bases at V and 5 bases at J, with 21 bases in the middle. CDR3 in DNA: TGTGCCAGCAGCCATGGTAGATACAGCACAGAAAATGAAAAACTGTTTTTT. This encodes CASSHGRYSTENEKLFF.

In this sample, this clonotype is large. This chain uses TRBV6-6 with TRBJ2-3; D is uncertain. Trimming took off 4 bases at V and 5 bases at J, with 4 bases between the two ends. There are 11 residues in the CDR3. Looked up from germline, CDR1 is MNHNY and CDR2 is SVGAGI (reference sequence). CDR3 residues: CASSWGDTQYF. The CDR3 nucleotides are TGTGCCAGCAGTTGGGGAGATACGCAGTATTTT.

This clonotype is labeled large (0.1 to 1%). The V call is TRBV7-9, the J call TRBJ2-3, with D perhaps assigned TRBD1 or TRBD2 (5 bases each). The V end lost 1 base, the J end lost 1 base, and 9 bases lay between the germline ends. The V gene's germline CDR1 is SEHNR and CDR2 FQNEAQ (reference sequence). The CDR3 length is 15 residues. The CDR3 region is CASSLDGAGTDTQYF. The CDR3 bases are TGTGCCAGCAGCTTAGACGGGGCCGGCACAGATACGCAGTATTTT.

By frequency in the sample, this clonotype is large. The chain has TRBV5-5 and TRBJ2-7; 9 bases are shared with TRBD1. Germline-derived CDR1 and CDR2 are SGHKS and YYEKEE (reference sequence). V shed 3 bases, J shed 1 base, and the junction held 8 bases outside the gene matches. The CDR3 covers 16 residues. The CDR3 region has the DNA TGTGCCAGCAGCTCCCTATTACAGGGGGCTTCCTACGAGCAGTACTTC. Translated, it gives CASSSLLQGASYEQYF. Full variable domain (remainder filled in from reference TRBV5-5 and TRBJ2-7): DAGVTQSPTHLIKTRGQQVTLRCSPISGHKSVSWYQQVLGQGPQFIFQYYEKEERGRGNFPDRFSARQFPNYSSELNVNALLLGDSALYLCASSSLLQGASYEQYFGPGTRLTVT.

By share, this clonotype ranks as large. This rearrangement joins TRBV18 to TRBJ1-1; possibly TRBD1 for D (5 bases). This CDR3 contains 17 residues. Trimming took off 3 bases at V and 3 bases at J, with 20 bases between the two ends. Germline V lookup: CDR1 KGHSH, CDR2 LQKENI. The CDR3 is CASSPRTGTLLDTEAFF. CDR3 in DNA: TGTGCCAGCTCACCGCGAACCGGGACGCTTTTGGACACTGAAGCTTTCTTT.

By proportion, this clonotype is large (0.1 to 1%). The chain has TRBV19 and TRBJ1-1; D uncertain. CDR3 size: 13 residues. CDR1 and CDR2 (germline): LNHDA, SQIVND (reference sequence). V was cut by 7 bases and J by 0 bases, with 9 bases left in between. The CDR3 DNA reads TGTGCCAGTATAGACGGACTGAACACTGAAGCTTTCTTT. It yields the protein CASIDGLNTEAFF.

This clonotype is large by share. The chain recombines TRBV11-2 with TRBJ2-7, with D possibly matching TRBD1 (6 bases). V lost 1 base and J lost 1, with 11 bases in between. The CDR3 covers 15 residues. Per germline, CDR1 SGHAT and CDR2 FQNNGV. The chain's CDR3 is CASSLGGTYSYEQYF. In DNA form, the CDR3 reads TGTGCCAGCAGCTTAGGGGGGACATATTCCTACGAGCAGTACTTC.

By proportion, this clonotype is medium-sized. The chain couples TRBV28 to TRBJ2-1; D possibly corresponds to TRBD2 (5 bases). The CDR3 extends over 17 amino acids. Between the trimmed V and J ends, which lost 1 base and 1 base, there was a span of 14 bases. Per the germline V gene, CDR1 is MDHEN and CDR2 is SYDVKM. This CDR3 is CASSLSRDPLSYNEQFF. The CDR3 nucleotides are TGTGCCAGCAGTTTATCCCGGGATCCGCTTTCCTACAATGAGCAGTTCTTC.

This clonotype is labeled medium-sized. The genes are TRBV13 and TRBJ2-3; D gene unclear. Trimming removed 5 bases from V and 6 bases from J, with 9 bases in between. The CDR3 covers 12 residues. CDR1 is PRHDT, CDR2 FYEKMQ, per germline (reference sequence). CDR3 loop: CASSPRRDTQYF. The CDR3 DNA is TGTGCCAGCAGCCCCCGAAGGGATACGCAGTATTTT.

In its sample, this clonotype is large. CDR3 sequence: CASSWTGEISYEQYF. The DNA for the CDR3 is TGTGCCAGCAGTTGGACAGGGGAAATTTCCTACGAGCAGTACTTC. The chain employs TRBV28 and TRBJ2-7; TRBD1 matches at 9 bases. CDR3 length equals 15 residues. V lost 4 bases, J lost 1 base, and 5 bases stayed unmatched. The germline CDR1 and CDR2 sequences are MDHEN and SYDVKM.

This clonotype ranks as medium-sized. Being one base from a much bigger clone, this may be a read error. The chain couples TRBV2 to TRBJ1-1; D unclear. The CDR3 length is 14 residues. Germline V CDR1 and CDR2: SNHLY, FYNNEI. The V gene lost 11 bases and the J gene lost 3 bases, with 19 bases spanning the gap. CDR3 loop: CAGNHEGWDTEAFF. Written as DNA, the CDR3 is TGTGCCGGCAATCACGAGGGCTGGGACACTGAAGCTTTCTTT.

This clonotype is categorized as large. The chain joins TRBV19 to TRBJ1-1; the match to TRBD1 covers 7 bases. Looked up from germline, CDR1 is LNHDA and CDR2 is SQIVND (reference sequence). This CDR3 has 13 amino acids. Unmatched junction bases numbered 8, after V lost 9 bases and J lost 4 bases. CDR3 nucleotides: TGTGCCAGCCTAGACAGGGTGGCCACTGAAGCTTTCTTT. It yields the protein CASLDRVATEAFF. Variable domain in full (rest from reference TRBV19 and TRBJ1-1): DGGITQSPKYLFRKEGQNVTLSCEQNLNHDAMYWYRQDPGQGLRLIYYSQIVNDFQKGDIAEGYSVSREKKESFPLTVTSAQKNPTAFYLCASLDRVATEAFFGQGTRLTVV.

This clonotype is judged large. One junction end disagrees with the germline gene, perhaps due to a read error. The CDR3 nucleotides are TGTGCCAGCAGTCTGACAGCGAACACTGAAGCTTTCTTC. Amino acid sequence: CASSLTANTEAFF. V and J are TRBV27 and TRBJ1-1; possibly TRBD1 for D (5 bases). Germline CDR1 MNHEY, CDR2 SMNVEV (reference sequence). CDR3 length: 13 residues.

In this sample, this clonotype is large. J is TRBJ2-4 and V is TRBV27, with D possibly being TRBD1 or TRBD2 (5 bases each). V was pared by 4 bases and J by 1 base, with 14 bases between. Germline loops: CDR1 MNHEY, CDR2 SMNVEV (reference sequence). This CDR3 has 16 amino acids. Written as DNA, the CDR3 is TGTGCCAGCAGTTCTTGGGACGGGTGGGCCAAAAACATTCAGTACTTC. Protein product: CASSSWDGWAKNIQYF.

This clonotype is categorized as large (0.1 to 1%). The chain's CDR3 is CATSAAGKLFF. CDR3 bases: TGTGCCACCAGTGCCGCCGGGAAACTGTTTTTT. This chain uses TRBV24-1 with TRBJ1-4; D unclear. The CDR3 spans 11 residues. Germline CDR1 reads KGHDR; CDR2 reads SFDVKD. The V end was cut by 5 bases, the J end by 11 bases, with 8 bases between.

This clonotype is categorized as large. The CDR3 DNA is TGCGCCAGCAGCCCTTTTGCGGGGACCACAGATACGCAGTATTTT. It translates to CASSPFAGTTDTQYF. The rearrangement links TRBV4-1 to TRBJ2-3, with TRBD2 as a possible D gene (6 bases). Germline CDR1 reads MGHRA; CDR2 reads YSYEKL. V was pared by 4 bases and J by 2 bases, with 13 bases between. This CDR3 spans 15 amino acids.

By sample fraction, this clonotype is medium-sized (0.01 to 0.1%). The CDR3 nucleotides read TGCAGTGCTAAGCCCACAGGGCGGCGTTCCTACAATGAGCAGTTCTTC. Its protein is CSAKPTGRRSYNEQFF. V is TRBV20-1 and J is TRBJ2-1; a weak D match, TRBD1 (6 bases). Per germline, CDR1 DFQATT and CDR2 SNEGSKA (reference sequence). Trimming took off 4 bases at V and 1 base at J, with 17 bases between the two ends. CDR3 length: 16 residues.

In its sample, this clonotype is medium-sized. The chain couples TRBV2 to TRBJ2-5; D is tentatively TRBD1 or TRBD2 (5 bases each). CDR1 is SNHLY and CDR2 is FYNNEI in the germline V gene. The CDR3 sequence is 13 residues long. Trimming pared 6 bases from V and 5 bases from J, leaving 13 bases between. CDR3 in amino acids: CASRSGTRETQYF. The CDR3 nucleotides read TGTGCCAGCAGAAGTGGGACCAGGGAGACCCAGTACTTC.

This clonotype ranks as large. This chain connects TRBV28 to TRBJ2-7; 8 nucleotides line up with TRBD1. The V gene end was trimmed by 5 bases and the J gene end by 0 bases; junction bases not matched to a gene: 6. The CDR3 runs to 15 residues. Germline V CDR1 and CDR2: MDHEN, SYDVKM. The CDR3 nucleotides are TGTGCCAGCAGTCCTCGGACAGGGAGCTCCTACGAGCAGTACTTC. Its protein is CASSPRTGSSYEQYF.

This clonotype was found a few times. This may arise from a read error, as a much more abundant clone is one base away. The rearrangement links TRBV15 to TRBJ2-1; the match to TRBD2 covers 7 bases. CDR1 LNHNV and CDR2 YYDKDF come from the germline V gene (reference sequence). CDR3 size: 14 residues. The ends lost 5 bases at V and 8 bases at J; junction bases unmatched: 9. The CDR3 here is CATSAPRLADEQFF. CDR3 sequence (DNA): TGTGCCACCAGCGCCCCTCGGCTAGCGGATGAGCAGTTCTTC.

By sample share, this clonotype is hyperexpanded (1% or more). J is TRBJ1-6 and V is TRBV5-5; 7 bases align to TRBD1. The CDR3 length is 13 residues. CDR1 and CDR2 (germline): SGHKS, YYEKEE (reference sequence). The junction had 3 bases not matched to a gene; V was cut back by 4 bases and J by 8 bases. The CDR3 sequence is CASSLDRHSPLHF. The CDR3 region has the DNA TGTGCCAGCAGCCTGGACAGGCATTCACCCCTCCACTTT.

Details on this clonotype: This may be a read error, as it is one base from a much larger clone. The chain links TRBV4-2 to TRBJ2-3; D assignment may be TRBD1 or TRBD2 (5 bases each). The CDR3 spans 15 residues. Germline CDR1 is LGHNA and CDR2 is YNFKEQ. The CDR3 is CASRPTEGSTGTQYF. CDR3 bases: TGTGCCAGCAGACCGACAGAGGGCTCCACAGGTACGCAGTATTTT.

By frequency in the sample, this clonotype is hyperexpanded. This sequence joins TRBV27 and TRBJ2-1; D uncertain. Trimming took off 4 bases at V and 5 bases at J, with 6 bases between the two ends. Germline values: CDR1 MNHEY, CDR2 SMNVEV (reference sequence). The CDR3 is 12 residues long. The CDR3 DNA reads as TGTGCCAGCAGTTCCACAGACAATGAGCAGTTCTTC. As protein: CASSSTDNEQFF.

This clonotype is termed medium-sized. The chain recombines TRBV19 with TRBJ1-1; D not certain. The germline V and J ends were trimmed by 11 bases and 0 bases, with 13 bases remaining between them. Germline V gene lookup returns CDR1 LNHDA and CDR2 SQIVND (reference sequence). The CDR3 sequence is 13 residues long. The CDR3 region has the DNA TGTGCCGGTATCGACGGGTTGAACACTGAAGCTTTCTTT. Translated: CAGIDGLNTEAFF. The full variable domain, completed using reference TRBV19 and TRBJ1-1, is DGGITQSPKYLFRKEGQNVTLSCEQNLNHDAMYWYRQDPGQGLRLIYYSQIVNDFQKGDIAEGYSVSREKKESFPLTVTSAQKNPTAFYLCAGIDGLNTEAFFGQGTRLTVV.

By share, this clonotype counts as large (0.1 to 1%). The CDR3 sequence is CSAPDRDRGLDEQYF. The CDR3 nucleotides are TGCAGTGCGCCTGATCGGGACAGGGGGCTTGACGAGCAGTACTTC. This chain connects TRBV20-1 to TRBJ2-7, with 12 bases lining up with TRBD1. Per the germline V gene, CDR1 is DFQATT and CDR2 is SNEGSKA (reference sequence). The CDR3 contains 15 residues. Germline trimming cut 6 bases from V and 5 bases from J; bases unmatched to any gene: 11.

By share, this clonotype ranks as hyperexpanded (1% or more). The rearrangement uses TRBV19 and TRBJ2-1; D unclear. The V gene's germline CDR1 is LNHDA and CDR2 SQIVND (reference sequence). The CDR3 has 12 residues. The V end lost 3 bases, the J end lost 9 bases, and 9 bases lay between the germline ends. CDR3 DNA: TGTGCCAGTAGTATTGGTTGGACTGAGCAGTTCTTC. Translation: CASSIGWTEQFF. The full variable domain, completed using reference TRBV19 and TRBJ2-1, is DGGITQSPKYLFRKEGQNVTLSCEQNLNHDAMYWYRQDPGQGLRLIYYSQIVNDFQKGDIAEGYSVSREKKESFPLTVTSAQKNPTAFYLCASSIGWTEQFFGPGTRLTVL.

By share, this clonotype ranks as large. The chain has TRBV27 and TRBJ1-6, with 7 bases identical to TRBD1. Per germline, CDR1 MNHEY and CDR2 SMNVEV (reference sequence). The ends lost 2 bases at V and 9 bases at J; junction bases unmatched: 10. The CDR3 has 16 residues. The CDR3 region is CASSLASGTVSSPLHF. In DNA, the CDR3 is TGTGCCAGCAGTTTAGCATCTGGGACAGTCAGTTCACCCCTCCACTTT.